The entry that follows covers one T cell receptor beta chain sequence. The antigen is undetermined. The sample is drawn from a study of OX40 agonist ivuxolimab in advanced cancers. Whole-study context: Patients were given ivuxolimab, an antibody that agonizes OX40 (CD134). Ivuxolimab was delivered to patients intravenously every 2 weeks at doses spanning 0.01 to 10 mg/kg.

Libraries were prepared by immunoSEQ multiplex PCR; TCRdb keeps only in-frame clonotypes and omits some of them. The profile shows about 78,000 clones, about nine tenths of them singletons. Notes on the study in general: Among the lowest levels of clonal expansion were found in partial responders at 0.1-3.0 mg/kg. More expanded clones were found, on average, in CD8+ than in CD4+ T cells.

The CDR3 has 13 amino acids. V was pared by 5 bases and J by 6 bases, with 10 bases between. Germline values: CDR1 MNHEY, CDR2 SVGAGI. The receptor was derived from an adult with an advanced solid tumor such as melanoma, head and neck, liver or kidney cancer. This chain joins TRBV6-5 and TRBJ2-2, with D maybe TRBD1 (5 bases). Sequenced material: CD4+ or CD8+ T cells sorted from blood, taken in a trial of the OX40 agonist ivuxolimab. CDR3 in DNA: TGTGCCAGCAGTAGGGGCTTCCCCGGGGAGCTGTTTTTT. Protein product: CASSRGFPGELFF.